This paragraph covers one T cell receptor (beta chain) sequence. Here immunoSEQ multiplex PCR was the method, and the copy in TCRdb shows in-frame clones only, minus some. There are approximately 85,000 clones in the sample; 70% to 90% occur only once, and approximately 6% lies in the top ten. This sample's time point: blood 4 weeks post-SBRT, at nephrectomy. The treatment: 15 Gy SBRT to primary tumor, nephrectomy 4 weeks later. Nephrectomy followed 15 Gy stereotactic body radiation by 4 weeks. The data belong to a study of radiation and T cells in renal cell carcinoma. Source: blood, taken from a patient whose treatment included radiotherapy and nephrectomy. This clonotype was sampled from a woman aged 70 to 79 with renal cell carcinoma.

The CDR3 sequence is CASSQDQQGAYNEQFF. Here the CDR3 DNA reads TGCGCCAGCAGCCAAGATCAACAGGGGGCCTACAATGAGCAGTTCTTC. This rearrangement joins TRBV4-3 to TRBJ2-1, with 8 bases fitting TRBD1. This CDR3 is 16 amino acids long. Looked up from germline, CDR1 is LGHNA and CDR2 is YSLEER. V trimming: 0 bases; J trimming: 2 bases; junction bases outside the gene matches: 3.